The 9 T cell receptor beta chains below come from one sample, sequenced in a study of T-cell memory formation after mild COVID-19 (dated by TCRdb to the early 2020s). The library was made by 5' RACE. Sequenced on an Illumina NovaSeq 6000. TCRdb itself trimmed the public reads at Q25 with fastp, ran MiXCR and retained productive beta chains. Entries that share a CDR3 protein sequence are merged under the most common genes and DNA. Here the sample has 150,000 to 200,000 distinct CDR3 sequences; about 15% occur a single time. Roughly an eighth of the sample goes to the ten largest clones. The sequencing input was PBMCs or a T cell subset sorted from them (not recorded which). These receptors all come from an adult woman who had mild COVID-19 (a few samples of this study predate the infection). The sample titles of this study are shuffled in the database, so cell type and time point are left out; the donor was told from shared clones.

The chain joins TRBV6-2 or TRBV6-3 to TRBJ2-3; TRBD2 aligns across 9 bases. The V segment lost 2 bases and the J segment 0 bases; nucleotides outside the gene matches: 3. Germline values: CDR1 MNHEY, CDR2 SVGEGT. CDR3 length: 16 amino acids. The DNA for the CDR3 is TGTGCCAGCAGTTACGGACTAGCGCTTAGCACAGATACGCAGTATTTT. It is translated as CASSYGLALSTDTQYF.

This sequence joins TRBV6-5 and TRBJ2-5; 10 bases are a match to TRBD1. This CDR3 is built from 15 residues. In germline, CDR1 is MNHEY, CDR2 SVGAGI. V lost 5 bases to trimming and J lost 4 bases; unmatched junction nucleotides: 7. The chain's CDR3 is CASSKTGGERETQYF. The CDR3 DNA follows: TGTGCCAGCAGTAAGACAGGGGGCGAGAGAGAGACCCAGTACTTC.

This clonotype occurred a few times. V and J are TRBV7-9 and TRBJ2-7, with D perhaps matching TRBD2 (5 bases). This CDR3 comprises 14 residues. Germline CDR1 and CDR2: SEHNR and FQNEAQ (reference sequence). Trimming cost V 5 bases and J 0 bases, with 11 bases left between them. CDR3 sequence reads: CASSRDQSSYEQYF. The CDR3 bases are TGTGCCAGCAGCCGGGATCAAAGCTCCTACGAGCAGTACTTC.

CDR3 region: CSARTSGGSEQYF. CDR3 nucleotides: TGCAGTGCTAGGACTAGCGGGGGTTCGGAACAGTACTTC. The chain uses TRBV20-1 and TRBJ2-7; TRBD2 aligns across 12 bases. Germline-derived CDR1 and CDR2 are DFQATT and SNEGSKA (reference sequence). This CDR3 is 13 amino acids long. Trimming at V came to 3 bases and at J to 10 bases, leaving 7 bases not matched to a gene.

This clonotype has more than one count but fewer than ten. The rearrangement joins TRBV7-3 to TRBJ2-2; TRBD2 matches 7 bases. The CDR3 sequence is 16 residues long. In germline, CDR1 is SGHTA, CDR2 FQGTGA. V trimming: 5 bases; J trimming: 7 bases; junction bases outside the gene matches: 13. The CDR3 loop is CASSPRGVGSGGELFF. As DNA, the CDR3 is TGTGCCAGCAGCCCCCGGGGGGTCGGATCAGGCGGGGAGCTGTTTTTT. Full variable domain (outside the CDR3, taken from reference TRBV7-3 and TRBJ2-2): GAGVSQTPSNKVTEKGKYVELRCDPISGHTALYWYRQSLGQGPEFLIYFQGTGAADDSGLPNDRFFAVRPEGSVSTLKIQRTERGDSAVYLCASSPRGVGSGGELFFGEGSRLTVL.

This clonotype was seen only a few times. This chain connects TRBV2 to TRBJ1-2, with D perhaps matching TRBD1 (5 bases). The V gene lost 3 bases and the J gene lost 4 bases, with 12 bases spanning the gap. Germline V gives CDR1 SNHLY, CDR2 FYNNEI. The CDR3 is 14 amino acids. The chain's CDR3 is CASSEEGYGYGYTF. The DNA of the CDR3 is TGTGCCAGCAGTGAGGAGGGGTACGGCTATGGCTACACCTTC.

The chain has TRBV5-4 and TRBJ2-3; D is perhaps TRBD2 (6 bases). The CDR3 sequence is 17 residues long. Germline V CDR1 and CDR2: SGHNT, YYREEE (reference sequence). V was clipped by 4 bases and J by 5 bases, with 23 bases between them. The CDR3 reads CASSLIPRWRVEDTQYF. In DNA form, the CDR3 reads TGTGCCAGCAGCCTCATCCCGCGGTGGAGGGTGGAAGATACGCAGTATTTT.

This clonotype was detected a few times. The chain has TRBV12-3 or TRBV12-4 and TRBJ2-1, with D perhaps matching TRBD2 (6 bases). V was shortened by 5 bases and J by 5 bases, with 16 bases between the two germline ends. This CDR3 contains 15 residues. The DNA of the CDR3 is TGTGCCAGCAGTCCGGGCGGCAGGGAGGACAATGAGCAGTTCTTC. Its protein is CASSPGGREDNEQFF.

CDR3 sequence reads: CASSLGAAGYTF. The CDR3 nucleotides are TGTGCCAGCAGCTTAGGGGCAGCTGGCTACACCTTC. V gene TRBV7-9 combines with J gene TRBJ1-2; D unclear. Trimming stripped 1 base from V and 7 bases from J, with 7 bases between. From germline, CDR1 is SEHNR and CDR2 FQNEAQ (reference sequence). The CDR3 has 12 amino acids.